A single sample is the source of the 10 T cell receptor beta chains below, sequenced in a study of graft-versus-host responses after intestinal transplantation. Here immunoSEQ multiplex PCR was the method, and the copy in TCRdb shows in-frame clones only, minus some. The profile shows around 20,000 clones, 92% of them singletons. The sequenced sample was PBMCs, obtained approximately 250 days after intestinal transplant. These receptors originate from a human patient who received an intestinal transplant, so some T cells may come from the graft donor.

The V gene is TRBV6-1, the J gene TRBJ1-2; no firm D call. Germline CDR1 and CDR2: MNHNS and SASEGT. V was shortened by 7 bases and J by 8 bases, with 11 bases between the two germline ends. The CDR3 covers 11 residues. The chain's CDR3 is CASTYLGGYTF. DNA for the CDR3: TGTGCCAGCACATACCTCGGGGGCTACACCTTC.

The chain combines TRBV19 with TRBJ2-7; 10 nucleotides agree with TRBD2. Losses at the gene ends were 0 bases for V and 2 bases for J; bases not matched to a gene: 4. CDR1 is LNHDA and CDR2 is SQIVND in the germline V gene (reference sequence). This CDR3 has 16 amino acids. In DNA form, the CDR3 reads TGTGCCAGTAGTATAGATCTAGCGGGAGTCACCTACGAGCAGTACTTC. Amino acid sequence: CASSIDLAGVTYEQYF.

The gene calls are TRBV14 and TRBJ2-7, with D unclear. CDR3 length: 11 amino acids. V dropped 1 base and J dropped 8 bases, with 6 bases sitting between them. CDR1 SGHDN and CDR2 FVKESK come from the germline V gene. CDR3 amino acids: CASSQGPKQYF. The CDR3 DNA reads as TGTGCCAGCAGCCAAGGCCCTAAGCAGTACTTC.

This clone occurred a few times. The chain carries TRBV28 and TRBJ2-7; 7 nucleotides match TRBD1. The CDR3 runs to 14 residues. V dropped 6 bases and J dropped 2; count of bases not matched to a gene: 7. The germline V gene has CDR1 MDHEN and CDR2 SYDVKM. CDR3 DNA sequence: TGTGCCAGCAGCTTGGTGACAGGGACCTACGAGCAGTACTTC. Translated: CASSLVTGTYEQYF.

This clone was counted a few times. The J gene is TRBJ2-7, the V gene TRBV2; D unresolved. Trimming cost V 7 bases and J 4 bases, with 8 bases left between them. From germline, CDR1 is SNHLY and CDR2 FYNNEI. This CDR3 has 11 amino acids. The CDR3 nucleotides are TGTGCCAGCAAGACTGATTACGAGCAGTACTTC. Translated, it gives CASKTDYEQYF. Combining the CDR3 with reference TRBV2 and TRBJ2-7 gives the whole variable domain EPEVTQTPSHQVTQMGQEVILRCVPISNHLYFYWYRQILGQKVEFLVSFYNNEISEKSEIFDDQFSVERPDGSNFTLKIRSTKLEDSAMYFCASKTDYEQYFGPGTRLTVT.

The V and J genes are TRBV15 and TRBJ2-1; 8 nucleotides match TRBD2. V lost 3 bases and J lost 8; bases outside the gene matches: 12. Germline V gene lookup returns CDR1 LNHNV and CDR2 YYDKDF (reference sequence). The CDR3 loop spans 16 amino acids. CDR3 bases: TGTGCCACCAGCAGCAAATGGGCAACTAGCGGCTATGAGCAGTTCTTC. Protein: CATSSKWATSGYEQFF.

The chain links TRBV28 to TRBJ1-2; D gene uncertain. The germline V gene encodes CDR1 MDHEN and CDR2 SYDVKM. This CDR3 spans 14 amino acids. Trimming removed 4 bases at V and 0 bases at J, with 9 bases between. CDR3: CASSSAGPNYGYTF. The CDR3, as DNA: TGTGCCAGCAGTTCTGCAGGTCCTAACTATGGCTACACCTTC.

The V gene is TRBV28, the J gene TRBJ2-1; TRBD1 agrees at 8 bases. The CDR3 sequence is 13 residues long. V shed 3 bases and J 8 bases; nucleotides not matched to a gene: 3. Germline CDR1 MDHEN, CDR2 SYDVKM. Here the CDR3 DNA reads TGTGCCAGCAGTTTGACAGGGGCCGATGAGCAGTTCTTC. This gives the protein CASSLTGADEQFF.

This clone was seen once. The chain carries TRBV7-9 and TRBJ2-7; 11 positions agree with TRBD1. Germline CDR1 reads SEHNR; CDR2 reads FQNEAQ (reference sequence). J gave up 4 bases and V 4 bases, and 3 bases lay outside the gene matches. The CDR3 sequence is 14 residues long. In nucleotides, the CDR3 is TGTGCCAGCAGCTCAAGGGACAGGGGGTACGAGCAGTACTTC. It specifies CASSSRDRGYEQYF. Full variable domain (remainder filled in from reference TRBV7-9 and TRBJ2-7): DTGVSQNPRHKITKRGQNVTFRCDPISEHNRLYWYRQTLGQGPEFLTYFQNEAQLEKSRLLSDRFSAERPKGSFSTLEIQRTEQGDSAMYLCASSSRDRGYEQYFGPGTRLTVT.

This chain joins TRBV14 and TRBJ2-2; unclear D gene. The CDR3 has 15 amino acids. V lost 1 base and J 4 bases, leaving 10 bases between the germline ends. The germline V gene encodes CDR1 SGHDN and CDR2 FVKESK. The CDR3 loop is CASSQAGPTTGELFF. In nucleotides, the CDR3 is TGTGCCAGCAGCCAAGCCGGACCGACCACCGGGGAGCTGTTTTTT.